These 8 T cell receptor beta chains originate from one sample sequenced in a study of T cell repertoires and leukemia-associated antigens. These receptors lack a known antigen. TCRdb independently ran MiXCR on the 5' RACE reads; one entry per CDR3 protein. The sample shows around 12,000 distinct CDR3 sequences, just over 40% of them seen only once. The sequenced sample consisted of CD3+ T cells sorted from blood and cultured. These receptors were taken from a female donor in good health.

CDR3 region: CASSLRRGTQYF. In nucleotides, the CDR3 is TGTGCCAGCAGTCTACGGAGAGGTACGCAGTATTTT. The rearrangement links TRBV6-5 to TRBJ2-3; D is undetermined. Germline V CDR1 and CDR2: MNHEY, SVGAGI. The CDR3 is made up of 12 amino acids. The V end was cut by 5 bases, the J end by 8 bases, with 11 bases between.

This clonotype is judged medium-sized. Possible read error: a much larger clone is one base away. The chain combines TRBV7-4 with TRBJ1-2; D is unclear. The CDR3 spans 14 residues. Germline CDR1 and CDR2: SGHVT and SQSDAQ. The CDR3 here is CVSSLGPRSYGYTF. In nucleotides, the CDR3 is TGTGTCAGCAGCTTAGGACCAAGGAGCTATGGCTACACCTTC.

There are a few counts of this clonotype. V and J are TRBV6-4 and TRBJ2-2; weak D call: TRBD1 (6 bases). V gave up 4 bases and J gave up 6 bases, with 12 bases separating them. The CDR3 sequence is 14 residues long. The V gene's germline CDR1 is MRHNA and CDR2 SNTAGT. The CDR3 DNA reads as TGTGCCAGCAGTGCAGGGGCTGGCTCCGGGGAGCTGTTTTTT. Protein: CASSAGAGSGELFF.

V gene TRBV24-1 combines with J gene TRBJ1-1, with D maybe TRBD1 (6 bases). This CDR3 has 15 residues. CDR1 and CDR2 (germline): KGHDR, SFDVKD. The ends were cut back, 8 bases at V and 1 base at J, with 16 bases in the middle. The DNA of the CDR3 is TGTGCCACCAAAGGGCAGGGGAGTCGGAACACTGAAGCTTTCTTT. The encoded protein is CATKGQGSRNTEAFF.

A remark on this clonotype: The junction and the germline gene differ at one end; a read error may be behind it. The chain combines TRBV10-3 with TRBJ2-7; D is ambiguous. Per germline, CDR1 ENHRY and CDR2 SYGVKD. There are 16 residues in the CDR3. CDR3 amino acids: CAIGESSPTPVAEQYF. The CDR3 nucleotides are TGTGCCATCGGTGAGTCCAGTCCCACTCCCGTCGCCGAGCAGTACTTC.

This clonotype was seen at least ten times. V gene TRBV12-3 or TRBV12-4 combines with J gene TRBJ2-1; 7 positions agree with TRBD2. V dropped 6 bases and J dropped 9; count of bases not matched to a gene: 17. This CDR3 comprises 16 residues. The CDR3 reads CASSPFLAAKPSEQFF. DNA of the CDR3: TGTGCCAGCAGCCCCTTTCTAGCGGCCAAACCCTCTGAGCAGTTCTTC.

The gene calls are TRBV28 and TRBJ2-1, with a weak D call TRBD1 (8 bases). Per germline, CDR1 MDHEN and CDR2 SYDVKM. V was pared by 5 bases and J by 7 bases, with 21 bases between. CDR3 length: 16 amino acids. In DNA form, the CDR3 reads TGTGCCAGCAGTAAGAGACAGGGGCGGGGGCTTAATGAGCAGTTCTTC. Protein: CASSKRQGRGLNEQFF.

In this sample, this clonotype turned up a few times. The chain recombines TRBV5-1 with TRBJ2-7; weak D call: TRBD2 (8 bases). The CDR3 is 15 amino acids. The germline V gene encodes CDR1 SGHRS and CDR2 YFSETQ. V lost 4 bases, J lost 6 bases, and 20 bases lay in between. The CDR3 sequence: CASSPGGTAHTEQYF. In DNA form, the CDR3 reads TGCGCCAGCAGCCCGGGGGGGACAGCCCACACCGAGCAGTACTTC.